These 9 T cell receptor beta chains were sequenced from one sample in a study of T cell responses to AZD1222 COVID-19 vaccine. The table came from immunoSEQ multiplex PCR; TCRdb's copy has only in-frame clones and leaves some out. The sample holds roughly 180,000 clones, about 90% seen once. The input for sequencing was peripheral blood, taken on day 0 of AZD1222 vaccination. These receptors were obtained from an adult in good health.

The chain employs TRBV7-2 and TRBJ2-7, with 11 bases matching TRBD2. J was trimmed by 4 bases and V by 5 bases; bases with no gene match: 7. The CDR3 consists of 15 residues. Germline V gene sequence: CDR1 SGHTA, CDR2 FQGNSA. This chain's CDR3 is CASSTRLAGMYEQYF. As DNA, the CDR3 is TGTGCCAGCAGCACCCGACTAGCGGGAATGTACGAGCAGTACTTC.

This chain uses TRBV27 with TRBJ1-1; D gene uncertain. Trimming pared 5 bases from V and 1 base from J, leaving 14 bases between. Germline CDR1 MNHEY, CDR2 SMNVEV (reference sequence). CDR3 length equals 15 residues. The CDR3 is CASSLLTPPNTEAFF. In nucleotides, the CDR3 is TGTGCCAGCAGTCTCCTGACACCGCCGAACACTGAAGCTTTCTTT.

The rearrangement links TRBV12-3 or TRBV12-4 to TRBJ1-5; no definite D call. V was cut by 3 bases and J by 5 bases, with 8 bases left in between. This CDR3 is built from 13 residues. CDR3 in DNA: TGTGCCAGCAGTTTGAGCGTCTATCAGCCCCAGCATTTT. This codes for CASSLSVYQPQHF.

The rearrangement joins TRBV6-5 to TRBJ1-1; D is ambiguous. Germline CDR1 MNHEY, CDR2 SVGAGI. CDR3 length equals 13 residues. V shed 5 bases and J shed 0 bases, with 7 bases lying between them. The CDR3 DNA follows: TGTGCCAGCAGTCGCTTCATGAACACTGAAGCTTTCTTT. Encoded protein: CASSRFMNTEAFF.

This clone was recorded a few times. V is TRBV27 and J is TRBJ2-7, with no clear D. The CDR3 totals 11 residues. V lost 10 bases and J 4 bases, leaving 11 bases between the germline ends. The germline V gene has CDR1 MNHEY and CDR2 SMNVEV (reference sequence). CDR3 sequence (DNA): TGTGCCATCCTCAACAATTACGAGCAGTACTTC. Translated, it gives CAILNNYEQYF.

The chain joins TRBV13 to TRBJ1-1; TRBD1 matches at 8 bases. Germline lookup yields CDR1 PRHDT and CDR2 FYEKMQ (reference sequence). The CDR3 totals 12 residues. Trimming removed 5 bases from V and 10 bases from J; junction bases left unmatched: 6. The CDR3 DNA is TGTGCCAGCAGCCCTTGGACAGGGAGAGCTTTCTTT. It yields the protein CASSPWTGRAFF.

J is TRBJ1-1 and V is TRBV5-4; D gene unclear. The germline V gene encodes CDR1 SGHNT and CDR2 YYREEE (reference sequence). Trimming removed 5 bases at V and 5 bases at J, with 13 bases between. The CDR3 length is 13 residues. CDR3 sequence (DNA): TGTGCCAGCAGACTCATCCGAGGTACTGAAGCTTTCTTT. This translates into CASRLIRGTEAFF.

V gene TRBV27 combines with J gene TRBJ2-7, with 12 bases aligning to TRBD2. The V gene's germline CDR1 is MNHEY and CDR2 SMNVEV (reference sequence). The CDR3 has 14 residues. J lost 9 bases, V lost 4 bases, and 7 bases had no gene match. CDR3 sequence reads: CASSSLAGGVGQYF. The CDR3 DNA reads TGTGCCAGCAGTTCCCTAGCGGGAGGGGTCGGGCAGTACTTC.

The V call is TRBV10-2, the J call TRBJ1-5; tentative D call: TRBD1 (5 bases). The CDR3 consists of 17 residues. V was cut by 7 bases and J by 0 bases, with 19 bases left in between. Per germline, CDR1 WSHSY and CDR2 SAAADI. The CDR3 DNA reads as TGCGCCAGCACCCCGGAAGGGGAAGGGCATAGCAATCAGCCCCAGCATTTT. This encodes CASTPEGEGHSNQPQHF.